One sample yielded the 7 T cell receptor beta chains listed below, sequenced in a study of CD8+ T cells in alopecia areata. cDNA serving as the sequencing template came from extracted, reverse transcribed RNA. Clones were read by immunoSEQ multiplex PCR, and TCRdb kept only the in-frame ones, dropping some. The table has about 200,000 clones, about 65% seen once. Treatment reported: oral pan-JAK inhibitor, 5-10 mg twice daily. The source was CD4+ T cells sorted from blood, collected around week 49, from a patient treated with tofacitinib. These receptors came from a human donor with alopecia areata.

The chain has TRBV4-1 and TRBJ2-3, with TRBD2 identical over 10 bases. J gave up 3 bases and V 5 bases, and 5 bases lay outside the gene matches. The CDR3 runs 15 residues. Germline CDR1 and CDR2: MGHRA and YSYEKL. CDR3 sequence reads: CASSLAGGRTDTQYF. The CDR3 DNA follows: TGCGCCAGCAGCTTAGCGGGGGGTCGGACAGATACGCAGTATTTT.

The rearrangement links TRBV29-1 to TRBJ2-5; D could derive from TRBD1 or TRBD2 (5 bases each). Germline CDR1 reads SQVTM; CDR2 reads ANQGSEA. The V and J ends lost 4 bases and 1 base respectively, with 10 bases between them. The CDR3 sequence is 13 residues long. CDR3 bases: TGCAGCGTTGCGGGACGCCTCCAAGAGACCCAGTACTTC. Translated, it gives CSVAGRLQETQYF.

The chain links TRBV19 to TRBJ1-1; D ambiguous. The V and J ends lost 10 bases and 1 base respectively, with 22 bases between them. This CDR3 has 16 amino acids. The V gene's germline CDR1 is LNHDA and CDR2 SQIVND (reference sequence). The CDR3 reads CATSMRGGWGNTEAFF. In DNA form, the CDR3 reads TGTGCCACCTCCATGAGAGGAGGGTGGGGGAACACTGAAGCTTTCTTT.

This clone was detected once. The chain couples TRBV19 to TRBJ1-6; possible D gene TRBD1, 5 bases. CDR1 LNHDA and CDR2 SQIVND come from the germline V gene (reference sequence). This CDR3 contains 15 residues. The V end lost 10 bases, the J end lost 6 bases, and 19 bases lay between the germline ends. The chain's CDR3 is CATSPNGGGNSPLHF. For the CDR3, the DNA is TGTGCCACCTCGCCTAACGGGGGTGGTAATTCACCCCTCCACTTT.

This chain joins TRBV7-2 and TRBJ1-2, with D perhaps TRBD1 (5 bases). CDR3 length: 13 residues. V was pared by 5 bases and J by 3 bases, with 10 bases between. CDR1 and CDR2 from the germline V gene are SGHTA and FQGNSA. CDR3 sequence reads: CASSLWGDYGYTF. The CDR3 nucleotides read TGTGCCAGCAGCCTCTGGGGGGACTATGGCTACACCTTC.

This rearrangement joins TRBV4-3 to TRBJ1-2; 8 bases align to TRBD1. The CDR3 consists of 16 residues. Germline-derived CDR1 and CDR2 are LGHNA and YSLEER. V was pared by 1 base and J by 2 bases, with 6 bases of the junction left unmatched. CDR3 region: CASSQGQGAQNYGYTF. The CDR3 DNA reads as TGCGCCAGCAGCCAAGGGCAGGGGGCGCAGAACTATGGCTACACCTTC.

The genes are TRBV7-9 and TRBJ1-5; D remains unclear. Trimming took off 5 bases at V and 2 bases at J, with 10 bases between the two ends. Germline loops: CDR1 SEHNR, CDR2 FQNEAQ (reference sequence). The CDR3 totals 14 residues. CDR3 residues: CASSPGVRNQPQHF. For the CDR3, the DNA is TGTGCCAGCAGCCCCGGGGTACGCAATCAGCCCCAGCATTTT.